Detailed here is one T cell receptor beta chain. In the study's own analysis: Amplification of reference gene primers was used by the study to estimate nucleated cell counts. Libraries were prepared by immunoSEQ multiplex PCR; TCRdb keeps only in-frame clonotypes and omits some of them. V, J and clone size are taken as reported in that table, and D and trimming were inferred from the DNA itself. The table records some 95,000 clones, 75% to 85% of them present only once. The data stem from a study of blood T cell repertoires in COVID-19. Study details: From the United States, Italy and Spain came samples of acute and convalescent COVID-19.

The CDR3 covers 16 residues. Deletions cut 3 bases from V and 0 bases from J, with 11 bases between. Germline CDR1 reads LGHNA; CDR2 reads YSLEER. What was sequenced was peripheral blood. The rearrangement uses TRBV4-3 and TRBJ2-2, with D maybe TRBD1 (7 bases). This receptor was taken from a man in his 70s with acute or convalescent COVID-19. The CDR3 sequence is CASSHRGVSNTGELFF. The DNA of the CDR3 is TGCGCCAGCAGCCACAGGGGGGTGTCGAACACCGGGGAGCTGTTTTTT.